What follows is one TCR beta chain and its context. These data belong to a study of blood T cells in healthy people across ages. The authors ran a second PCR of about 6 to 12 cycles using a sample-barcoded 5' primer and a J-beta primer mix. MiXCR was run by TCRdb on the 5' RACE reads, yielding one entry per CDR3 protein. The sample gives about a million distinct CDR3 sequences, 45% to 60% of which show up once; roughly 23% is in the top ten. This CDR3 is built from 16 residues. V was pared by 0 bases and J by 4 bases, with 13 bases between. Germline V gene data show CDR1 as LGHNA and CDR2 as YNFKEQ. Staff drew around 10 milliliters of peripheral blood from each donor.

The receptor was isolated from a woman in her sixties or seventies in good health. Sequencing was done on a sample of blood. V gene TRBV4-2 combines with J gene TRBJ1-3; D is unresolved. DNA of the CDR3: TGTGCCAGCAGCCAAGATACTGGAACTCCGGGAAACACCATATATTTT. Amino acids: CASSQDTGTPGNTIYF.